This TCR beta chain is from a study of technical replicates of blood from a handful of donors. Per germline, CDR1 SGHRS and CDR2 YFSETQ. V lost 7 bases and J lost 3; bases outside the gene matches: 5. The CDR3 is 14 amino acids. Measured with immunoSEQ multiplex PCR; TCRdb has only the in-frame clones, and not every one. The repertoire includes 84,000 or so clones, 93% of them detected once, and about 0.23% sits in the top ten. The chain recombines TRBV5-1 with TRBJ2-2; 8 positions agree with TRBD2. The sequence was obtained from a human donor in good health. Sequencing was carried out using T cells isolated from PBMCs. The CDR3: CASERAGDTGELFF. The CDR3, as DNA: TGCGCCAGCGAGAGAGCGGGGGACACCGGGGAGCTGTTTTTT.